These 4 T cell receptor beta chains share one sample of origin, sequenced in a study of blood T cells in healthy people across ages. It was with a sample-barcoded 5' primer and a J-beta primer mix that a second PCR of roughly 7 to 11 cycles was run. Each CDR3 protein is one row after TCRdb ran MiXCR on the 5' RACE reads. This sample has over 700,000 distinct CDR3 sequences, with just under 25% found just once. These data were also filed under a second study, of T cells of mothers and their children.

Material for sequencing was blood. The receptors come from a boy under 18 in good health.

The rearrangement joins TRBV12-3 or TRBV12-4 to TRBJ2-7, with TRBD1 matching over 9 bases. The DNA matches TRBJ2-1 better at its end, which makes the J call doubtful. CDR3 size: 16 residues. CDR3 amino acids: CASSLSGTGRYNEQFF. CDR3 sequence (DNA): TGTGCCAGCAGTTTGTCCGGGACAGGGAGATATAATGAGCAGTTCTTC.

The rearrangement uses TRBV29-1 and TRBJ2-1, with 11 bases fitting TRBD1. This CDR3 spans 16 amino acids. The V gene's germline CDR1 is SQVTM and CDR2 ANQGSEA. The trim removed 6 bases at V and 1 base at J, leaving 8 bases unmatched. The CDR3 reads CSVTYRDRGSYNEQFF. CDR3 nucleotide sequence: TGCAGCGTAACTTACCGGGACAGGGGGTCCTACAATGAGCAGTTCTTC.

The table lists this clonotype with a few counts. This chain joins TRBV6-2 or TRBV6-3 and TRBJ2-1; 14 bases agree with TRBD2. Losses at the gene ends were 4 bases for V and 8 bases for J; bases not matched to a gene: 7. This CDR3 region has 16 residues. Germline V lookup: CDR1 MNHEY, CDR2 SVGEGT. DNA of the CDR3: TGTGCCAGCAGTTCCGGGACTAGCGGGGGAGGAGATGAGCAGTTCTTC. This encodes CASSSGTSGGGDEQFF.

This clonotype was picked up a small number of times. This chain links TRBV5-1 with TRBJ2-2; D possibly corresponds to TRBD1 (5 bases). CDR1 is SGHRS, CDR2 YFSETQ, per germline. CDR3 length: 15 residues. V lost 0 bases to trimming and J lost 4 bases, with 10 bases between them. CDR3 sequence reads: CASSLVTALTGELFF. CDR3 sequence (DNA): TGCGCCAGCAGCTTGGTGACAGCTCTCACCGGGGAGCTGTTTTTT.